Listed below are T cell receptor beta chains from one sample, sequenced in a study of identical twins. TCRdb recomputed calls from the 5' RACE reads with MiXCR, one row per CDR3 protein. Of a few hundred thousand distinct CDR3 sequences in the sample, 6.5% to 9.5% were seen once. A further study also used this sample, focusing on yellow fever vaccine responses in identical twins.

The sample taken for sequencing was memory (CD45RO+) T cells sorted from blood. The receptors originated from a woman between 18 and 30 years old in good health. Both conserved end residues are part of each CDR3. A D gene is named only where the DNA matches it firmly. The listing skips clone size in some rows; elsewhere it reads once, few, many or a size class.

d_call j_call cdr3_length clone_size v_call cdr3_aa cdr3_nt
NA TRBJ2-3 17 NA TRBV15 CATSLLGRARGEDTQYF TGTGCCACCAGCCTACTCGGACGGGCTAGAGGAGAAGATACGCAGTATTTT
NA TRBJ2-7 14 NA TRBV12-3/TRBV12-4 CASSLSAGNYEQYF TGTGCCAGCAGTTTGTCAGCGGGCAATTACGAGCAGTACTTC
TRBD2 TRBJ2-4 15 many TRBV12-3/TRBV12-4 CASTERSGGKNIQYF TGTGCCAGCACCGAAAGAAGCGGGGGCAAAAACATTCAGTACTTC
NA TRBJ2-7 12 few TRBV5-6 CASSYAAYEQYF TGTGCCAGCAGCTACGCGGCATACGAGCAGTACTTC
NA TRBJ1-3 16 few TRBV6-1 CASKNTGTSSGNTIYF TGTGCCAGCAAAAACACCGGGACATCCTCTGGAAACACCATATATTTT
TRBD1 TRBJ1-6 16 many TRBV20-1 CSATSGTGRLNSPLHF TGCAGTGCCACCTCCGGGACAGGGAGACTTAATTCACCCCTCCACTTT
TRBD2 TRBJ2-2 19 few TRBV4-1 CASSQEGGIGVPNTGELFF TGCGCCAGCAGCCAAGAGGGGGGGATAGGGGTACCGAACACCGGGGAGCTGTTTTTT
TRBD2 TRBJ2-1 15 NA TRBV5-5 CASSSRVAGVFEQFF TGTGCCAGCAGCTCTCGGGTAGCGGGAGTCTTTGAGCAGTTCTTC
NA TRBJ1-1 14 many TRBV3-1 CASSQLGTDTEAFF TGTGCCAGCAGCCAATTAGGAACCGACACTGAAGCTTTCTTT
NA TRBJ1-5 14 many TRBV29-1 CSVSLGTDNQPQHF TGCAGCGTCAGCTTAGGGACGGACAATCAGCCCCAGCATTTT
TRBD1 TRBJ2-3 16 many TRBV11-2 CASSPPGTAVTDTQYF TGTGCCAGCAGCCCTCCCGGGACAGCCGTCACAGATACGCAGTATTTT
NA TRBJ1-1 17 NA TRBV20-1 CSARGLTGPLMNTEAFF TGCAGTGCTAGAGGCCTCACAGGGCCGCTCATGAACACTGAAGCTTTCTTT
TRBD2 TRBJ2-3 19 NA TRBV4-1 CASSQAPQTSGRRTDTQYF TGCGCCAGCAGCCAAGCCCCCCAGACTAGCGGGCGACGCACAGATACGCAGTATTTT
NA TRBJ2-7 14 few TRBV25-1 CASSEFWGTYEQYF TGTGCCAGCAGTGAATTTTGGGGGACCTACGAGCAGTACTTC
NA TRBJ2-7 14 many TRBV28 CASTGPELSAEQYF TGTGCCAGCACCGGCCCGGAGCTTTCTGCCGAGCAGTACTTC
NA TRBJ2-1 16 NA TRBV7-8 CASSPKLSNSYNEQFF TGTGCCAGCAGCCCTAAGTTAAGCAACTCCTACAATGAGCAGTTCTTC
NA TRBJ2-6 15 few TRBV6-1 CASSLQFSGSNVLTF TGTGCCAGCAGTCTCCAATTCTCTGGGTCCAACGTCCTGACTTTC
NA TRBJ2-5 11 many TRBV29-1 CSVTTWETQYF TGCAGCGTTACCACCTGGGAGACCCAGTACTTC
NA TRBJ1-5 15 few TRBV20-1 CSAPKQGIGNQPQHF TGCAGTGCTCCTAAACAGGGTATCGGCAATCAGCCCCAGCATTTT
NA TRBJ2-5 13 few TRBV14 CASSRLDPETQYF TGTGCCAGCAGCCGCCTAGACCCGGAGACCCAGTACTTC
NA TRBJ2-2 17 many TRBV11-2 CASSLIFTVINTGELFF TGTGCCAGCAGCTTAATATTTACGGTGATAAACACCGGGGAGCTGTTTTTT
NA TRBJ1-2 14 many TRBV6-1 CASRGDYSPYGYTF TGTGCCAGCAGAGGGGACTATTCGCCCTATGGCTACACCTTC
NA TRBJ2-1 15 NA TRBV5-4 CASSLLLSSYNEQFF TGTGCCAGCAGCCTCCTACTAAGCTCCTACAATGAGCAGTTCTTC
TRBD1 TRBJ2-7 15 NA TRBV28 CASSIRTGRTYEQYF TGTGCCAGCAGCATCCGGACAGGCCGAACCTACGAGCAGTACTTC
TRBD2 TRBJ2-1 15 NA TRBV6-2/TRBV6-3 CASTKLAGGPNEQFF TGTGCCAGCACTAAACTAGCGGGGGGGCCGAATGAGCAGTTCTTC
TRBD2 TRBJ2-3 15 many TRBV15 CATARLAGGSDTQYF TGTGCCACCGCACGACTAGCGGGAGGGTCAGATACGCAGTATTTT
TRBD2 TRBJ2-7 15 many TRBV7-2 CASSPRTSGRAEQYF TGTGCCAGCAGCCCCCGGACTAGCGGGAGAGCCGAGCAGTACTTC
NA TRBJ1-1 14 few TRBV5-1 CASSWQPTSPEAFF TGCGCCAGCAGCTGGCAACCGACCTCGCCTGAAGCTTTCTTT
TRBD1 TRBJ2-1 15 many TRBV5-1 CASRLEQGSYNEQFF TGCGCCAGCAGATTAGAACAGGGGTCCTACAATGAGCAGTTCTTC
TRBD1 TRBJ2-2 15 few TRBV6-2/TRBV6-3 CASSWGQDHGGELFF TGTGCCAGCAGTTGGGGACAGGACCATGGCGGGGAGCTGTTTTTT
NA TRBJ1-3 15 few TRBV28 CASSLIGPAGNTIYF TGTGCCAGCAGTTTAATTGGCCCTGCTGGAAACACCATATATTTT
NA TRBJ2-3 14 few TRBV20-1 CSARLEGGSDTQYF TGCAGTGCCAGACTAGAAGGAGGTTCGGATACGCAGTATTTT
TRBD2 TRBJ2-1 16 many TRBV20-1 CSASPLAGGSYNEQFF TGCAGTGCTAGTCCTCTAGCGGGAGGGTCCTACAATGAGCAGTTCTTC
NA TRBJ1-1 13 few TRBV3-1 CASSQFRGTEAFF TGTGCCAGCAGCCAGTTCAGGGGCACTGAAGCTTTCTTT
TRBD2 TRBJ2-5 20 NA TRBV20-1 CSARLGGRLGLRGSQETQYF TGCAGTGCTAGACTCGGAGGGAGGTTAGGTTTGCGGGGGTCCCAAGAGACCCAGTACTTC
NA TRBJ2-1 15 NA TRBV12-3/TRBV12-4 CASSFRRLANNEQFF TGTGCCAGCAGTTTTCGGCGGCTAGCCAACAATGAGCAGTTCTTC
NA TRBJ1-1 15 many TRBV12-3/TRBV12-4 CASSPGQPEFKEAFF TGTGCCAGCAGTCCTGGACAACCCGAGTTCAAAGAAGCTTTCTTT
TRBD2 TRBJ2-5 16 few TRBV4-2 CASSQDTGTRQETQYF TGTGCCAGCAGCCAAGATACCGGGACTAGACAAGAGACCCAGTACTTC
TRBD2 TRBJ2-3 17 NA TRBV24-1 CATSDQGLAGARDTQYF TGTGCCACCAGTGATCAGGGACTAGCGGGAGCCAGGGATACGCAGTATTTT
NA TRBJ1-3 15 few TRBV28 CASSSHSSSGNTIYF TGTGCCAGCAGTTCTCACAGTTCCTCTGGAAACACCATATATTTT
TRBD2 TRBJ2-3 17 many TRBV20-1 CSARSPFVAGFTDTQYF TGCAGTGCTAGAAGCCCTTTTGTAGCGGGGTTCACAGATACGCAGTATTTT
NA TRBJ2-5 17 few TRBV28 CASSLVGVGRRQETQYF TGTGCCAGCAGTTTAGTAGGCGTGGGCAGACGACAAGAGACCCAGTACTTC
TRBD2 TRBJ2-3 15 few TRBV18 CASSPIASGMDTQYF TGTGCCAGCTCACCAATTGCTAGCGGGATGGATACGCAGTATTTT
NA TRBJ1-4 15 few TRBV5-1 CASSDPRQMNEKLFF TGCGCCAGCAGTGATCCGCGACAAATGAATGAAAAACTGTTTTTT
TRBD2 TRBJ2-2 18 few TRBV12-3/TRBV12-4 CASSFTGGSGRPIGELFF TGTGCCAGCAGTTTTACGGGGGGTAGCGGGAGGCCTATCGGGGAGCTGTTTTTT
TRBD2 TRBJ2-6 17 NA TRBV25-1 CASSEYVGGSGANVLTF TGTGCCAGCAGTGAATATGTGGGGGGGTCCGGGGCCAACGTCCTGACTTTC
TRBD2 TRBJ2-1 17 NA TRBV6-2/TRBV6-3 CASSRKPGLVRVGEQFF TGTGCCAGCAGCCGCAAACCGGGACTAGTTCGCGTGGGTGAGCAGTTCTTC
NA TRBJ1-4 14 few TRBV9 CASSVALGLEKLFF TGTGCCAGCAGCGTAGCGTTAGGGCTTGAAAAACTGTTTTTT
NA TRBJ2-1 15 NA TRBV13 CASSQGPLTYNEQFF TGTGCCAGCAGCCAGGGACCCCTTACCTACAATGAGCAGTTCTTC
NA TRBJ1-2 15 few TRBV5-1 CASSLLRDGLYGYTF TGCGCCAGCAGCTTACTCCGGGACGGACTCTATGGCTACACCTTC